Below, 5 T cell receptor beta chains from the same sample are listed, as sequenced in a study of T cells in Graves' hyperthyroidism and ophthalmopathy. The TCR beta CDR3 regions underwent amplification using RNA transcripts as the source. A set of HTBI primers served as the primers for a first-round RT-PCR of the TCR CDR3. TCRdb re-called the multiplex PCR reads through MiXCR, storing one row per CDR3 protein. The table has 400,000 to 550,000 distinct CDR3 sequences, roughly a quarter seen once. Sequenced: blood. These TCRs come from a woman aged 25 to 39 with Graves' ophthalmopathy.

This clonotype came up a few times. V gene TRBV2 combines with J gene TRBJ2-7, with TRBD1 as a possible D gene (6 bases). CDR3 length: 14 amino acids. Between the trimmed V and J ends, which lost 6 bases and 5 bases, there was a span of 17 bases. Per the germline V gene, CDR1 is SNHLY and CDR2 is FYNNEI. CDR3 bases: TGTGCCAGCAGACTGGACGGGCAGGGGAACGAGCAGTACTTC. Its protein is CASRLDGQGNEQYF.

The chain joins TRBV5-6 to TRBJ2-5; no definite D call. There are 13 residues in the CDR3. The germline V and J ends were trimmed by 1 base and 5 bases, with 9 bases remaining between them. In germline, CDR1 is SGHDT, CDR2 YYEEEE. The CDR3 protein is CASSLPSMETQYF. Written as DNA, the CDR3 is TGTGCCAGCAGCTTGCCAAGTATGGAGACCCAGTACTTC. The whole variable domain, filled in from reference TRBV5-6 and TRBJ2-5, reads DAGVTQSPTHLIKTRGQQVTLRCSPKSGHDTVSWYQQALGQGPQFIFQYYEEEERQRGNFPDRFSGHQFPNYSSELNVNALLLGDSALYLCASSLPSMETQYFGPGTRLLVL.

The table lists this clonotype with many counts. This chain joins TRBV6-1 and TRBJ1-2; unclear D gene. The length of the CDR3 is 14 residues. Trimming took off 4 bases at V and 2 bases at J, with 11 bases between the two ends. Germline V gene sequence: CDR1 MNHNS, CDR2 SASEGT. CDR3 DNA sequence: TGTGCCAGCAGTGTTGATCAGGAGAACTATGGCTACACCTTC. Translation gives CASSVDQENYGYTF.

The chain couples TRBV6-5 to TRBJ1-2; no clear D. V gave up 2 bases and J gave up 4 bases, with 14 bases separating them. Germline assignment: CDR1 MNHEY and CDR2 SVGAGI. The length of the CDR3 is 15 residues. For the CDR3, the DNA is TGTGCCAGCAGTTACGCCTCGATCCCACTCTATGGCTACACCTTC. Amino acids: CASSYASIPLYGYTF.

This clonotype was detected many times. As DNA, the CDR3 is TGTGCCAGCAGTGAAAATTGGGATTTTAGCACAGATACGCAGTATTTT. The encoded protein is CASSENWDFSTDTQYF. The chain uses TRBV6-1 and TRBJ2-3; D not certain. Germline CDR1 and CDR2: MNHNS and SASEGT. With 2 bases removed from V and 0 bases from J, the gap between germline ends came to 12 bases. There are 16 residues in the CDR3.